The 20 T cell receptor beta chains reported below all come from one sample, sequenced in a study of glioma-infiltrating T cells. TCR alpha and beta CDR3 regions were amplified from RNA using iRepertoire nested multiplex PCR. TCRdb re-called the multiplex PCR reads with MiXCR, one entry per CDR3 protein. The sample lists about 140,000 distinct CDR3 sequences; about 39% were seen once. What was sequenced was glioma tissue, nonneoplastic brain tissue, or PBMCs (not recorded which). All receptors derive from a human donor with low-grade glioma or glioblastoma, undergoing nonglioma brain surgery, or in good health (not recorded which).

Many counts were recorded for this clonotype. V is TRBV7-2 and J is TRBJ2-3; either TRBD1 or TRBD2 may fit D (5 bases each). The CDR3 length is 15 residues. The germline CDR1 and CDR2 sequences are SGHTA and FQGNSA. The V gene lost 5 bases and the J gene lost 6 bases, with 18 bases spanning the gap. The CDR3: CASSPGTRGSDTQYF. DNA of the CDR3: TGTGCCAGCAGCCCCGGGACCCGCGGGTCGGATACGCAGTATTTT.

The genes are TRBV2 and TRBJ1-5, with D uncertain. The CDR3 loop spans 14 amino acids. Trimming pared 3 bases from V and 2 bases from J, leaving 8 bases between. Germline V CDR1 and CDR2: SNHLY, FYNNEI. The CDR3 loop is CASSDRSGNQPQHF. Written as DNA, the CDR3 is TGTGCCAGCAGTGATCGTTCGGGCAATCAGCCCCAGCATTTT.

This clonotype was observed a few times. The rearrangement links TRBV20-1 to TRBJ1-1; D uncertain. This CDR3 is built from 11 residues. Germline lookup yields CDR1 DFQATT and CDR2 SNEGSKA (reference sequence). Between the trimmed V and J ends, which lost 6 bases and 7 bases, there was a span of 12 bases. CDR3 sequence (DNA): TGCAGTGCGAGACCTTTCCATGAAGCTTTCTTT. It is translated as CSARPFHEAFF.

V is TRBV6-5 and J is TRBJ2-7; 9 bases line up with TRBD1. The CDR3 has 14 amino acids. After removal of 5 bases from V and 7 bases from J, the junction contained 9 bases not matched to a gene. CDR1 and CDR2 (germline): MNHEY, SVGAGI. The CDR3 DNA reads as TGTGCCAGCAGTACGGGGGACAGGGCGGGGGAGCAGTACTTC. This sequence encodes CASSTGDRAGEQYF.

V usage is TRBV4-1 and J usage is TRBJ2-1; TRBD2 might be the D (5 bases). Germline V gives CDR1 MGHRA, CDR2 YSYEKL. The V end lost 1 base, the J end lost 4 bases, and 14 bases lay between the germline ends. CDR3 length: 16 residues. In DNA, the CDR3 is TGCGCCAGCAGCCAAGCGTGGACTGGCGGATACAATGAGCAGTTCTTC. It encodes CASSQAWTGGYNEQFF.

There are a few counts of this clonotype. V and J are TRBV6-2 or TRBV6-3 and TRBJ2-1; tentative D call: TRBD2 (5 bases). The CDR3 consists of 15 residues. The V gene's germline CDR1 is MNHEY and CDR2 SVGEGT. The germline V and J ends were trimmed by 4 bases and 6 bases, with 16 bases remaining between them. The CDR3 nucleotides read TGTGCCAGCAGTTTCTCGGGGAGTAGGGCCAATGAGCAGTTCTTC. Translating gives CASSFSGSRANEQFF.

The gene calls are TRBV6-1 and TRBJ2-7; D may be TRBD1 (6 bases). The CDR3 length is 13 residues. CDR1 is MNHNS and CDR2 is SASEGT in the germline V gene. The V end lost 5 bases, the J end lost 6 bases, and 14 bases lay between the germline ends. The CDR3 sequence is CASSTGTSSEQYF. The CDR3 coding sequence is TGTGCCAGCAGTACCGGGACATCGAGCGAGCAGTACTTC.

This clonotype was recorded a few times. V and J are TRBV12-3 or TRBV12-4 and TRBJ2-7; 11 bases match TRBD2. The CDR3 is 15 residues long. V dropped 2 bases and J dropped 4; count of bases not matched to a gene: 4. The CDR3 reads CASSLPSGGMYEQYF. The DNA of the CDR3 is TGTGCCAGCAGTTTACCTAGCGGGGGGATGTACGAGCAGTACTTC.

This clonotype showed up many times. The rearrangement joins TRBV6-1 to TRBJ1-6; D perhaps matches TRBD1 (5 bases). The germline V gene has CDR1 MNHNS and CDR2 SASEGT. The CDR3 has 14 residues. The ends were cut back, 6 bases at V and 8 bases at J, with 14 bases in the middle. The CDR3 DNA is TGTGCCAGCAGAACAGGTATTAAGGATTCACCCCTCCACTTT. Translated, it gives CASRTGIKDSPLHF.

This clonotype was counted ten times or more. The chain is built from TRBV7-2 and TRBJ1-1, with TRBD1 matching 7 bases. The CDR3 is 15 residues long. Trimming at V came to 5 bases and at J to 0 bases, leaving 6 bases not matched to a gene. Germline V gives CDR1 SGHTA, CDR2 FQGNSA. CDR3: CASSRDRQLNTEAFF. In DNA, the CDR3 is TGTGCCAGCAGCCGGGACAGACAATTGAACACTGAAGCTTTCTTT.

On this clonotype itself: The junction departs from the called germline gene at one end, perhaps through a read error. This sequence joins TRBV7-2 and TRBJ2-3, with 14 bases aligning to TRBD2. The end of the DNA fits TRBJ2-1 better, so the J call may be wrong. The CDR3 contains 17 residues. Germline V gene sequence: CDR1 SGHTA, CDR2 FQGNSA. CDR3 in DNA: TGCGCCAGCAGCCAAGATCGGACTAGCGGGAGGTACAATGAGCAGTTCTTC. This sequence encodes CASSQDRTSGRYNEQFF.

V is TRBV27 and J is TRBJ2-4, with 10 bases that match TRBD2. Germline V lookup: CDR1 MNHEY, CDR2 SMNVEV (reference sequence). This CDR3 contains 14 residues. Trimming at V came to 6 bases and at J to 6 bases, leaving 5 bases not matched to a gene. The CDR3 DNA sequence: TGTGCCAGCAGCCGCGGGACTAGCGCAAACATTCAGTACTTC. Its protein is CASSRGTSANIQYF.

This clonotype was detected only a few times. V gene TRBV29-1 combines with J gene TRBJ1-1; D is unclear. Deletions cut 6 bases from V and 4 bases from J, with 15 bases between. Germline CDR1 and CDR2: SQVTM and ANQGSEA. CDR3 length equals 13 residues. Here the CDR3 DNA reads TGCAGCGTAATCGGAGTGTGGGGCACTGAAGCTTTCTTT. This encodes CSVIGVWGTEAFF.

This rearrangement joins TRBV6-2 or TRBV6-3 to TRBJ2-3; TRBD2 is a possible D gene (5 bases). Trimming pared 4 bases from V and 4 bases from J, leaving 18 bases between. Per germline, CDR1 MNHEY and CDR2 SVGEGT. This CDR3 contains 16 residues. The chain's CDR3 is CASSSRRMGFADTQYF. CDR3 DNA: TGTGCCAGCAGTTCCAGGAGGATGGGCTTTGCAGATACGCAGTATTTT.

The chain recombines TRBV28 with TRBJ2-7; weak D call: TRBD2 (6 bases). Between the trimmed V and J ends, which lost 7 bases and 1 base, there was a span of 17 bases. This CDR3 comprises 15 residues. Looked up from germline, CDR1 is MDHEN and CDR2 is SYDVKM. CDR3 sequence: CASTYLSGPSYEQYF. CDR3 DNA sequence: TGTGCCAGCACCTACCTTAGCGGCCCTTCCTACGAGCAGTACTTC.

The chain carries TRBV2 and TRBJ1-1, with 7 nucleotides matching TRBD1. J gave up 4 bases and V 5 bases, and 7 bases lay outside the gene matches. Germline V lookup: CDR1 SNHLY, CDR2 FYNNEI. The CDR3 length is 14 residues. The CDR3 coding sequence is TGTGCCAGCAGTCTCGACAGGGTGGGCACTGAAGCTTTCTTT. Protein product: CASSLDRVGTEAFF.

The chain carries TRBV2 and TRBJ1-1, with unresolved D. The germline V gene encodes CDR1 SNHLY and CDR2 FYNNEI. The CDR3 sequence is 13 residues long. Deletions cut 4 bases from V and 0 bases from J, with 6 bases between. The CDR3 spells CASSADMNTEAFF. The CDR3, as DNA: TGTGCCAGCAGTGCGGATATGAACACTGAAGCTTTCTTT.

This clonotype has ten or more counts. The CDR3 here is CASSYSTPWSTEAFF. The DNA of the CDR3 is TGTGCCAGCAGTTACTCGACGCCTTGGAGCACTGAAGCTTTCTTT. The V call is TRBV6-2 or TRBV6-3, the J call TRBJ1-1; D is undetermined. The V end lost 0 bases, the J end lost 4 bases, and 12 bases lay between the germline ends. Germline values: CDR1 MNHEY, CDR2 SVGEGT. CDR3 length equals 15 residues.

The chain employs TRBV28 and TRBJ2-2, with D uncertain. CDR1 MDHEN and CDR2 SYDVKM come from the germline V gene. The CDR3 sequence is 13 residues long. Trimming took 5 bases from V and 2 from J, leaving 6 bases between them. This chain's CDR3 is CASSLLNTGELFF. In nucleotides, the CDR3 is TGTGCCAGCAGTCTCCTTAACACCGGGGAGCTGTTTTTT.

CDR3 amino acids: CASSASGTGSYEQYF. For the CDR3, the DNA is TGTGCCAGCAGTGCGTCCGGGACAGGGAGCTACGAGCAGTACTTC. The chain uses TRBV6-2 or TRBV6-3 and TRBJ2-7; 9 bases fit TRBD1. The CDR3 spans 15 residues. Losses at the gene ends were 5 bases for V and 3 bases for J; bases not matched to a gene: 8. Per germline, CDR1 MNHEY and CDR2 SVGEGT.